This T cell receptor (beta chain) was found in a study of glioma-infiltrating T cells after dendritic cell vaccination. At the level of the study: Patients received three intradermal dendritic cell vaccine injections at biweekly intervals.

Blood PBMC samples: pre-vaccination, two weeks post third vaccination, and at tumor progression. Up to 2 ug genomic DNA was used for TCRB CDR3 amplification. Clones were sequenced by immunoSEQ multiplex PCR, and TCRdb holds only the in-frame ones, with some missing. The sample lists 85,000 to 110,000 clones, around 81% occurring once. CDR3 length: 12 residues. Germline assignment: CDR1 SGHTA and CDR2 FQGNSA. Trimming stripped 6 bases from V and 2 bases from J, with 8 bases between. The input for sequencing was blood, taken before dendritic cell vaccination. This receptor was taken from a human donor with glioblastoma. The rearrangement joins TRBV7-2 to TRBJ2-7, with D perhaps TRBD2 (5 bases). The CDR3: CASSPTTYEQYF. The CDR3 DNA follows: TGTGCCAGCAGTCCGACTACCTACGAGCAGTACTTC. Complete variable domain (other parts from reference TRBV7-2 and TRBJ2-7): GAGVSQSPSNKVTEKGKDVELRCDPISGHTALYWYRQSLGQGLEFLIYFQGNSAPDKSGLPSDRFSAERTGGSVSTLTIQRTQQEDSAVYLCASSPTTYEQYFGPGTRLTVT.